A few counts support the clone carrying this TCR beta chain. With a J-beta primer mix and a sample-barcoded 5' primer, a second PCR ran about 7 to 12 cycles. A minimum of 2.5 million CDR3-containing paired-end reads was obtained for each sample. Each CDR3 protein is one row after TCRdb ran MiXCR on the 5' RACE reads. The sample has over 1,200,000 distinct CDR3 sequences, roughly 60% seen once. The sample is drawn from a study of blood T cells in healthy people across ages. The CDR3 totals 12 residues. With 6 bases removed from V and 7 bases from J, the gap between germline ends came to 12 bases. CDR1 SEHNR and CDR2 FQNEAQ come from the germline V gene (reference sequence).

The receptor's source is a man younger than 35 in good health. Material for sequencing was blood. V is TRBV7-9 and J is TRBJ1-2; no reliable D call. This chain's CDR3 is CASSNYGLGYTF. CDR3 DNA sequence: TGTGCCAGCAGTAACTACGGACTTGGCTACACCTTC.